This T cell receptor (beta chain) was recorded in a study of T cells in Graves' hyperthyroidism and ophthalmopathy. The TCR beta CDR3 regions underwent amplification using RNA transcripts as the source. HTBI primers drove first-round RT-PCR of the TCR CDR3. TCRdb called the multiplex PCR reads again in MiXCR, with one record for every CDR3 protein. This sample carries 20,000 to 30,000 distinct CDR3 sequences, around 50% of them seen once, and the ten largest clones take roughly 26%. CDR3 length: 14 amino acids. CDR1 is PRHDT and CDR2 is FYEKMQ in the germline V gene (reference sequence). The table lists this clonotype with a few counts. Relative to the germline gene, one junction end is altered; a read error may explain this.

The TCR was taken from a woman aged 40-49 years with Graves' hyperthyroidism that later progressed to Graves' ophthalmopathy. Material for sequencing was blood. The chain carries TRBV13 and TRBJ2-1, with TRBD2 matching 10 bases. The CDR3 DNA reads TGTGCCAGCAGCCTTGGTGGGCTAGCGGGAGAGCGGTTCTTC. Amino acids: CASSLGGLAGERFF.